A single sample is the source of the 30 T cell receptor beta chains below, sequenced in a study of blood T cell repertoires in COVID-19. Produced via immunoSEQ multiplex PCR; TCRdb's table is partial and in-frame only. The sample carries more than 300,000 clones, more than 75% recorded once. The specimen sequenced was peripheral blood. Every receptor here comes from a woman in her 30s with COVID-19, enrolled during active disease.

The genes are TRBV29-1 and TRBJ1-1, with TRBD1 matching over 9 bases. V was pared by 5 bases and J by 4 bases, with 8 bases of the junction left unmatched. CDR3 size: 14 residues. CDR1 SQVTM and CDR2 ANQGSEA come from the germline V gene. The CDR3 spells CSVTWGDRVTEAFF. Here the CDR3 DNA reads TGCAGCGTTACGTGGGGGGACAGGGTCACTGAAGCTTTCTTT.

The CDR3 coding sequence is TGTGCCAGCAGTTACTCCGCAGGGGTGAACACTGAAGCTTTCTTT. The encoded protein is CASSYSAGVNTEAFF. The chain is built from TRBV6-6 and TRBJ1-1; possible D gene TRBD1, 6 bases. This CDR3 is built from 15 residues. CDR1 is MNHNY and CDR2 is SVGAGI in the germline V gene (reference sequence). Trimming took 0 bases from V and 0 from J, leaving 8 bases between them.

Turning to this clone: This is likely a read error, given that the CDR3 carries no conserved phenylalanine or tryptophan at its end. The limits of the CDR3 on the DNA are not certain, so only TCRdb's listed CDR3 is given. The chain joins TRBV10-2 to TRBJ2-7; the table's D gene call, TRBD2, was not cross checked with the DNA. Germline lookup yields CDR1 WSHSY and CDR2 SAAADI. The CDR3 numbers 13 amino acids, ends counted. This CDR3 is CASSGSGTSAMYL.

The gene calls are TRBV7-2 and TRBJ2-7; 9 bases line up with TRBD1. V trimming: 5 bases; J trimming: 6 bases; junction bases outside the gene matches: 14. The germline V gene has CDR1 SGHTA and CDR2 FQGNSA. This CDR3 is 16 amino acids long. This chain's CDR3 is CASSLDSGQGVLEQYF. The CDR3 DNA is TGTGCCAGCAGCCTAGACTCGGGACAGGGAGTCCTCGAGCAGTACTTC.

The chain couples TRBV19 to TRBJ2-7; 13 bases line up with TRBD2. Per germline, CDR1 LNHDA and CDR2 SQIVND (reference sequence). J gave up 0 bases and V 5 bases, and 4 bases lay outside the gene matches. The CDR3 has 16 residues. The CDR3 spells CASSDGTSGISYEQYF. The CDR3 region has the DNA TGTGCCAGTAGTGACGGGACTAGCGGGATCTCCTACGAGCAGTACTTC.

This chain links TRBV6-6 with TRBJ1-2, with TRBD1 as a possible D gene (6 bases). Trimming stripped 0 bases from V and 2 bases from J, with 10 bases between. This CDR3 has 15 amino acids. Germline V lookup: CDR1 MNHNY, CDR2 SVGAGI (reference sequence). Written as DNA, the CDR3 is TGTGCCAGCAGTTACTCGCAGGGGACCAACTATGGCTACACCTTC. Translation gives CASSYSQGTNYGYTF.

The V call is TRBV2, the J call TRBJ2-7; D call uncertain. CDR3 length: 13 amino acids. V lost 2 bases, J lost 0 bases, and 5 bases lay in between. Germline CDR1 and CDR2: SNHLY and FYNNEI. Here the CDR3 reads CASSEPSSYEQYF. CDR3 in DNA: TGTGCCAGCAGTGAACCCAGCTCCTACGAGCAGTACTTC.

V usage is TRBV19 and J usage is TRBJ2-1; D ambiguous. V lost 3 bases and J lost 6, with 9 bases in between. The CDR3 covers 13 residues. CDR1 and CDR2 (germline): LNHDA, SQIVND (reference sequence). The CDR3 sequence is CASSMSRSNEQFF. The CDR3, as DNA: TGTGCCAGTAGTATGTCCCGTTCCAATGAGCAGTTCTTC.

The chain combines TRBV6-6 with TRBJ2-1, with D tentatively TRBD1 (6 bases). Trimming removed 0 bases from V and 0 bases from J, with 9 bases in between. This CDR3 is 16 amino acids long. CDR1 is MNHNY and CDR2 is SVGAGI in the germline V gene (reference sequence). The CDR3, as DNA: TGTGCCAGCAGTTACTCAACAGGGAGCTCCTACAATGAGCAGTTCTTC. Translation: CASSYSTGSSYNEQFF.

This clone was seen once. This chain joins TRBV2 and TRBJ1-1; D is unresolved. Looked up from germline, CDR1 is SNHLY and CDR2 is FYNNEI. Trimming stripped 6 bases from V and 6 bases from J, with 14 bases between. CDR3 length: 13 residues. For the CDR3, the DNA is TGTGCCAGCAGCCTGTCTGACGGGGCTGAAGCTTTCTTT. Amino acids: CASSLSDGAEAFF.

V is TRBV5-5 and J is TRBJ2-5; 9 bases are shared with TRBD1. This CDR3 comprises 14 residues. V trimming: 2 bases; J trimming: 4 bases; junction bases outside the gene matches: 3. CDR1 SGHKS and CDR2 YYEKEE come from the germline V gene (reference sequence). The CDR3 DNA reads as TGTGCCAGCAGCTTCACAGGGGGCGGAGAGACCCAGTACTTC. Protein sequence: CASSFTGGGETQYF.

The J gene is TRBJ1-1, the V gene TRBV7-2; weak D call: TRBD1 (6 bases). V dropped 2 bases and J dropped 5 bases, with 15 bases sitting between them. The germline CDR1 and CDR2 sequences are SGHTA and FQGNSA. The CDR3 extends over 15 amino acids. CDR3 region: CASSLSVQGATEAFF. CDR3 sequence (DNA): TGTGCCAGCAGCTTAAGTGTACAGGGTGCAACTGAAGCTTTCTTT.

The chain carries TRBV6-5 and TRBJ2-7; the D gene is possibly TRBD2 (6 bases). The germline V gene has CDR1 MNHEY and CDR2 SVGAGI. This CDR3 is built from 14 residues. V lost 7 bases, J lost 2 bases, and 15 bases lay in between. CDR3 sequence: CASKAGWGAYEQYF. In DNA form, the CDR3 reads TGTGCCAGCAAGGCAGGTTGGGGGGCCTACGAGCAGTACTTC.

This chain connects TRBV10-3 to TRBJ1-2; 7 positions agree with TRBD1. The CDR3 covers 13 residues. V lost 6 bases to trimming and J lost 8 bases; unmatched junction nucleotides: 9. Germline V lookup: CDR1 ENHRY, CDR2 SYGVKD. This CDR3 is CAIRETGAEGYTF. CDR3 sequence (DNA): TGTGCCATCAGGGAAACAGGGGCGGAAGGCTACACCTTC.

The chain has TRBV7-9 and TRBJ2-2; 12 nucleotides match TRBD2. Per the germline V gene, CDR1 is SEHNR and CDR2 is FQNEAQ (reference sequence). The length of the CDR3 is 17 residues. V was clipped by 8 bases and J by 3 bases; unmatched bases: 10. CDR3 amino acids: CASGLAGGRSHTGELFF. Here the CDR3 DNA reads TGTGCCAGCGGCCTAGCGGGAGGGCGGTCTCACACCGGGGAGCTGTTTTTT. Supplemented by reference TRBV7-9 and TRBJ2-2, the full variable domain reads DTGVSQNPRHKITKRGQNVTFRCDPISEHNRLYWYRQTLGQGPEFLTYFQNEAQLEKSRLLSDRFSAERPKGSFSTLEIQRTEQGDSAMYLCASGLAGGRSHTGELFFGEGSRLTVL.

The chain carries TRBV5-1 and TRBJ2-1, with D perhaps matching TRBD2 (6 bases). Germline lookup yields CDR1 SGHRS and CDR2 YFSETQ. V was pared by 4 bases and J by 15 bases, with 17 bases between. CDR3 length: 12 residues. The CDR3 bases are TGCGCCAGCAGCCTACTAGCTGGTGAGAGGTTCTTC. Amino acid sequence: CASSLLAGERFF.

A few counts support this clone. V usage is TRBV5-1 and J usage is TRBJ1-1; D may be TRBD1 (5 bases). The CDR3 has 13 residues. CDR1 and CDR2 from the germline V gene are SGHRS and YFSETQ. Trimming left V 0 bases short and J 7 bases short, with 10 bases between. CDR3 in amino acids: CASSLARGVEAFF. CDR3 nucleotide sequence: TGCGCCAGCAGCTTGGCCCGGGGGGTTGAAGCTTTCTTT.

The chain links TRBV6-2 or TRBV6-3 to TRBJ2-1; 8 positions agree with TRBD1. V dropped 3 bases and J dropped 9; count of bases not matched to a gene: 10. The germline CDR1 and CDR2 sequences are MNHEY and SVGEGT. The length of the CDR3 is 15 residues. The CDR3 DNA follows: TGTGCCAGCAGTTATACGGGGACAGGCCGGGGTGAGCAGTTCTTC. Amino acids: CASSYTGTGRGEQFF.

V and J are TRBV28 and TRBJ2-5; tentative D call: TRBD2 (6 bases). The V gene's germline CDR1 is MDHEN and CDR2 SYDVKM. The CDR3 has 13 amino acids. The V end was cut by 11 bases, the J end by 2 bases, with 15 bases between. This CDR3 is CACYGRFQETQYF. In DNA, the CDR3 is TGTGCCTGCTATGGGAGGTTTCAAGAGACCCAGTACTTC.

The chain couples TRBV6-5 to TRBJ2-5; TRBD1 matches at 8 bases. Germline V gene data show CDR1 as MNHEY and CDR2 as SVGAGI. The CDR3 runs to 13 residues. Losses at the gene ends were 6 bases for V and 6 bases for J; bases not matched to a gene: 6. The CDR3 is CASRAGGFQTQYF. The CDR3 DNA follows: TGTGCCAGCAGGGCAGGGGGCTTTCAGACCCAGTACTTC.

The genes are TRBV20-1 and TRBJ1-2; D remains unclear. CDR1 is DFQATT and CDR2 is SNEGSKA in the germline V gene (reference sequence). V lost 8 bases and J lost 8, with 15 bases in between. This CDR3 is built from 11 residues. CDR3 sequence: CSSHWGGGYTF. For the CDR3, the DNA is TGCAGTTCCCACTGGGGAGGAGGCTACACCTTC.

The gene calls are TRBV9 and TRBJ2-7; tentatively, D is TRBD1 (5 bases). CDR1 and CDR2 (germline): SGDLS, YYNGEE. The CDR3 is 14 amino acids. V lost 0 bases and J lost 0, with 7 bases in between. CDR3 region: CASSVEGASYEQYF. Written as DNA, the CDR3 is TGTGCCAGCAGCGTAGAAGGGGCCTCCTACGAGCAGTACTTC.

The rearrangement uses TRBV5-5 and TRBJ2-2, with TRBD2 matching over 7 bases. In germline, CDR1 is SGHKS, CDR2 YYEKEE (reference sequence). The CDR3 contains 16 residues. Germline trimming cut 0 bases from V and 5 bases from J; bases unmatched to any gene: 7. The CDR3 here is CASSLAGGSGTGELFF. The CDR3 bases are TGTGCCAGCAGCTTGGCTGGCGGGAGTGGTACCGGGGAGCTGTTTTTT.

The chain has TRBV10-3 and TRBJ2-2, with TRBD2 identical over 7 bases. The V and J ends lost 1 base and 3 bases, in that order; junction bases with no gene match: 5. The V gene's germline CDR1 is ENHRY and CDR2 SYGVKD. The CDR3 spans 16 residues. Here the CDR3 DNA reads TGTGCCATCAGTGAGTTCGGGGGGAAGGACACCGGGGAGCTGTTTTTT. Its translation: CAISEFGGKDTGELFF.

The chain recombines TRBV4-1 with TRBJ2-7; 9 positions match TRBD2. Germline V CDR1 and CDR2: MGHRA, YSYEKL. The J segment lost 4 bases and the V segment lost 3 bases, leaving 7 bases of the junction unmatched. The length of the CDR3 is 15 residues. CDR3 sequence reads: CASSHSLSGSYEQYF. CDR3 bases: TGCGCCAGCAGCCATTCTCTTAGCGGGAGTTACGAGCAGTACTTC.

Only one count was recorded for this clone. The chain recombines TRBV11-2 with TRBJ2-1; the match to TRBD2 covers 11 bases. Germline lookup yields CDR1 SGHAT and CDR2 FQNNGV. Trimming took 4 bases from V and 7 from J; bases not matched to a gene: 3. The CDR3 runs 14 residues. The CDR3 nucleotides are TGTGCCAGCAGCTCAGTAGCGGGAGGGAATGAGCAGTTCTTC. Translating it yields CASSSVAGGNEQFF.

This chain links TRBV7-3 with TRBJ2-4, with 8 bases identical to TRBD2. The CDR3 is 11 amino acids. CDR1 is SGHTA and CDR2 is FQGTGA in the germline V gene. V trimming: 8 bases; J trimming: 9 bases; junction bases outside the gene matches: 3. CDR3 DNA: TGTGCCAGCCAGCGGGAGAGCATTCAGTACTTC. Protein sequence: CASQRESIQYF.

The table lists this clone with a count of one. The J gene is TRBJ2-3, the V gene TRBV30; 7 nucleotides match TRBD2. The CDR3 is 14 residues long. Germline values: CDR1 GTSNPN, CDR2 SVGIG (reference sequence). Unmatched junction bases numbered 8, after V lost 2 bases and J lost 6 bases. The CDR3 sequence: CAWSSGGVWDTQYF. CDR3 sequence (DNA): TGTGCCTGGAGTAGTGGGGGGGTCTGGGATACGCAGTATTTT.

The chain has TRBV19 and TRBJ2-4, with 7 bases matching TRBD1. The CDR3 has 14 residues. The V and J ends lost 9 bases and 0 bases, in that order; junction bases with no gene match: 5. Germline V gives CDR1 LNHDA, CDR2 SQIVND (reference sequence). The CDR3 sequence: CASRQGGAKNIQYF. DNA for the CDR3: TGTGCCAGCCGACAGGGTGGAGCCAAAAACATTCAGTACTTC.

This chain links TRBV29-1 with TRBJ1-1, with TRBD1 matching 7 bases. Per germline, CDR1 SQVTM and CDR2 ANQGSEA. The CDR3 is 15 amino acids. V shed 1 base and J 3 bases; nucleotides not matched to a gene: 8. The CDR3 protein is CSVEGRAGGYTEAFF. For the CDR3, the DNA is TGCAGCGTTGAAGGTCGGGCAGGGGGGTACACTGAAGCTTTCTTT.